This T cell receptor beta chain was obtained from a study of cytomegalovirus exposure and HLA in healthy donors. The CDR3 is made up of 16 amino acids. The germline V gene encodes CDR1 MDHEN and CDR2 SYDVKM. Trimming removed 5 bases from V and 8 bases from J; junction bases left unmatched: 10. A multiplex PCR was run with 60 Vbeta primers and 13 Jbeta primers. Using immunoSEQ multiplex PCR, the repertoire was profiled, and TCRdb retains in-frame clones only, with some absent. The sample yields 150,000 or so clones, roughly 77% seen once. This receptor was identified in a woman aged 50 to 60 in good health and CMV-seropositive. Sequenced input: PBMCs. The V and J genes are TRBV28 and TRBJ1-6, with 9 nucleotides matching TRBD1. The CDR3 reads CASSPRTGAFDSPLHF. CDR3 in DNA: TGTGCCAGCAGTCCGAGGACAGGGGCGTTCGATTCACCCCTCCACTTT. Combining the CDR3 with reference TRBV28 and TRBJ1-6 gives the whole variable domain DVKVTQSSRYLVKRTGEKVFLECVQDMDHENMFWYRQDPGLGLRLIYFSYDVKMKEKGDIPEGYSVSREKKERFSLILESASTNQTSMYLCASSPRTGAFDSPLHFGNGTRLTVT.